These T cell receptor beta chains were read from a single sample in a study of regulatory T cells in long-lasting Graves disease. TCRdb passed the multiplex PCR reads through MiXCR, listing each CDR3 protein once. The sample yields about 470,000 distinct CDR3 sequences, 14% to 15% seen once. These sequences were also reported in another study, on T cells in Graves' hyperthyroidism and ophthalmopathy.

The sample consisted of peripheral blood mononuclear cells (PBMCs), taken at new diagnosis, from a patient treated with antithyroid drugs. These receptors were obtained from a woman aged 25 to 45 with Graves disease. Each CDR3 is given with its conserved first and last residue. The D gene is left open where the match is weak. Where a row states a size, it is once, few, many or the class of an expanded clone; other rows omit it.

CAISELVKRQGNGYTF,TGTGCCATCAGTGAGTTGGTGAAGCGACAGGGGAATGGCTACACCTTC,TRBJ1-2,-,TRBV10-3,TRBD1
CASSPWTGVGEKLFF,TGTGCCAGCAGTCCGTGGACAGGGGTGGGAGAAAAACTGTTTTTT,TRBJ1-4,-,TRBV27,TRBD1
CASSYGGTDTQYF,TGTGCCAGCAGTTATGGGGGTACAGATACGCAGTATTTT,TRBJ2-3,many,TRBV6-2/TRBV6-3,-
CASSLSEGRTEAFF,TGTGCCAGCAGTTTATCGGAAGGGAGGACTGAAGCTTTCTTT,TRBJ1-1,many,TRBV12-3/TRBV12-4,-
CSAQEGGGNQPQHF,TGCAGTGCTCAAGAAGGGGGAGGCAATCAGCCCCAGCATTTT,TRBJ1-5,many,TRBV20-1,-
CSARGGYRGSYNEQFF,TGCAGTGCCCGAGGGGGTTATAGGGGATCCTACAATGAGCAGTTCTTC,TRBJ2-1,few,TRBV20-1,-
CASSTLRDREKNTEAFF,TGTGCCAGCAGCACCCTCCGGGACAGGGAGAAGAACACTGAAGCTTTCTTT,TRBJ1-1,many,TRBV28,TRBD1
CASSQVTEAQRGYTF,TGCGCCAGCAGCCAAGTTACGGAGGCCCAAAGGGGCTACACCTTC,TRBJ1-2,few,TRBV4-1,-
CSARPSHNEQFF,TGCAGTGCTAGACCGAGTCACAATGAGCAGTTCTTC,TRBJ2-1,many,TRBV20-1,-
CASRDSGKETQYF,TGTGCCAGCAGGGATAGCGGGAAAGAGACCCAGTACTTC,TRBJ2-5,few,TRBV28,TRBD2
CASSPARTSGRSTDTQYF,TGTGCCAGCAGCCCCGCCCGGACTAGCGGGAGAAGCACAGATACGCAGTATTTT,TRBJ2-3,many,TRBV12-3/TRBV12-4,TRBD2
CASSQDLASPTMGEQFF,TGTGCCAGCAGCCAAGACCTTGCTTCCCCGACAATGGGTGAGCAGTTCTTC,TRBJ2-1,-,TRBV4-2,-
CASTQTGALNSPLHF,TGTGCCAGCACCCAGACAGGGGCACTTAATTCACCCCTCCACTTT,TRBJ1-6,few,TRBV14,TRBD1
CATSDLAGPSYNEQFF,TGTGCCACCAGTGATTTAGCGGGACCCTCCTACAATGAGCAGTTCTTC,TRBJ2-1,-,TRBV24-1,TRBD2
CASSVLGTVQETQYF,TGTGCCAGTAGTGTCCTCGGGACAGTCCAAGAGACCCAGTACTTC,TRBJ2-5,-,TRBV19,TRBD1
CASSPGTSGREAKNIQYF,TGTGCCAGCTCACCCGGGACTAGCGGGAGGGAGGCCAAAAACATTCAGTACTTC,TRBJ2-4,-,TRBV18,TRBD2
CSVEIGGHEQYF,TGCAGCGTTGAAATCGGGGGCCACGAGCAGTACTTC,TRBJ2-7,-,TRBV29-1,-